These 23 T cell receptor beta chains were sequenced from one sample in a study of T cell repertoires in cytomegalovirus infection. These TCRs' antigens remain unknown. TCRdb ran MiXCR on the reads and lists one entry per CDR3 protein. The table has approximately 110,000 distinct CDR3 sequences, roughly 40% seen once. The sample was CD8+ T cells from cultured PBMCs, taken from culture after CMV antigen stimulation. These receptors were taken from a human donor in good health (CMV status not recorded). Some clones in this sample may be carry-over from other donors' samples.

The V and J genes are TRBV27 and TRBJ1-1; 9 nucleotides align to TRBD1. The CDR3 loop spans 14 amino acids. V shed 5 bases, J shed 8 bases, and the junction held 9 bases outside the gene matches. The germline gives CDR1 MNHEY, CDR2 SMNVEV (reference sequence). The CDR3 nucleotides read TGTGCCAGCAGTCGAGGGGACAGGGCGGCCGAAGCTTTCTTT. Translation: CASSRGDRAAEAFF.

This clonotype was observed at least ten times. The rearrangement joins TRBV6-4 to TRBJ1-1; D not resolved. The CDR3 covers 13 residues. V was pared by 2 bases and J by 2 bases, with 6 bases between. In germline, CDR1 is MRHNA, CDR2 SNTAGT. CDR3 in amino acids: CASSDRENTEAFF. CDR3 nucleotides: TGTGCCAGCAGTGACAGGGAAAACACTGAAGCTTTCTTT.

This clonotype was counted between two and nine times. V and J are TRBV12-3 or TRBV12-4 and TRBJ2-2, with D maybe TRBD1 (5 bases). V dropped 4 bases and J dropped 3 bases, with 9 bases sitting between them. This CDR3 contains 14 residues. The CDR3 here is CASSYAGYTGELFF. The CDR3, as DNA: TGTGCCAGCAGTTATGCAGGGTACACCGGGGAGCTGTTTTTT.

There are a few counts of this clonotype. The V gene is TRBV12-3 or TRBV12-4, the J gene TRBJ2-1; no definite D call. V shed 8 bases and J shed 0 bases, with 8 bases lying between them. The CDR3 is 13 residues long. The CDR3 reads CASQDSSYNEQFF. The CDR3 DNA reads as TGTGCCAGCCAGGATAGCTCCTACAATGAGCAGTTCTTC.

There are many counts of this clonotype. The V gene is TRBV7-2, the J gene TRBJ2-7; D is unclear. The V and J ends lost 5 bases and 0 bases respectively, with 8 bases between them. The CDR3 is 13 amino acids. CDR1 and CDR2 (germline): SGHTA, FQGNSA. The CDR3 loop is CASSPDPSYEQYF. CDR3 nucleotide sequence: TGTGCCAGCAGCCCCGACCCCTCCTACGAGCAGTACTTC.

J is TRBJ2-3 and V is TRBV12-3 or TRBV12-4, with a possible D match to TRBD2 (5 bases). This CDR3 is built from 14 residues. V lost 3 bases, J lost 4 bases, and 11 bases lay in between. The CDR3 region has the DNA TGTGCCAGCAGTTTCAGGAGCGGTTCAGATACGCAGTATTTT. Protein sequence: CASSFRSGSDTQYF.

In its sample, this clonotype was seen many times. This chain connects TRBV7-8 to TRBJ2-1, with TRBD1 as a possible D gene (6 bases). V lost 1 base, J lost 3 bases, and 13 bases lay in between. The germline CDR1 and CDR2 sequences are SGHVS and FQNEAQ. The CDR3 runs 16 residues. This chain's CDR3 is CASSLEDSSYYNEQFF. The CDR3 region has the DNA TGTGCCAGCAGCTTAGAGGACAGTTCTTACTACAATGAGCAGTTCTTC.

The chain carries TRBV12-3 or TRBV12-4 and TRBJ2-7, with D unresolved. The CDR3 is 14 amino acids. The ends were cut back, 6 bases at V and 1 base at J, with 13 bases in the middle. This chain's CDR3 is CASSDSLRSYEQYF. In nucleotides, the CDR3 is TGTGCCAGCAGCGACTCCCTACGATCCTACGAGCAGTACTTC.

This clonotype was seen a few times. In DNA, the CDR3 is TGTGCCAGCAGTGGACAGCGGTACCAAGAGACCCAGTACTTC. This codes for CASSGQRYQETQYF. This chain uses TRBV25-1 with TRBJ2-5, with D possibly called TRBD1 or TRBD2 (5 bases each). CDR1 MGHDK and CDR2 SYGVNS come from the germline V gene. The ends were cut back, 4 bases at V and 0 bases at J, with 9 bases in the middle. CDR3 length: 14 amino acids. The variable domain in full, completed from reference TRBV25-1 and TRBJ2-5, reads EADIYQTPRYLVIGTGKKITLECSQTMGHDKMYWYQQDPGMELHLIHYSYGVNSTEKGDLSSESTVSRIRTEHFPLTLESARPSHTSQYLCASSGQRYQETQYFGPGTRLLVL.

Only a few counts were recorded for this clonotype. The rearrangement links TRBV27 to TRBJ2-4; 9 positions match TRBD1. The CDR3 sequence is 17 residues long. The J segment lost 1 base and the V segment lost 6 bases, leaving 10 bases of the junction unmatched. Germline V gene data show CDR1 as MNHEY and CDR2 as SMNVEV (reference sequence). The DNA for the CDR3 is TGTGCCAGCAGCGACAGGGGGACAGCTCGGGCCAAAAACATTCAGTACTTC. Amino acid sequence: CASSDRGTARAKNIQYF.

The chain has TRBV4-1 and TRBJ1-1, with TRBD1 matching over 7 bases. V lost 1 base, J lost 6 bases, and 11 bases stayed unmatched. From germline, CDR1 is MGHRA and CDR2 YSYEKL. There are 16 residues in the CDR3. The CDR3 sequence is CASSQGRGRLGPEAFF. The DNA for the CDR3 is TGCGCCAGCAGCCAAGGTAGGGGGCGCTTGGGCCCTGAAGCTTTCTTT.

The sample holds a few counts of this clonotype. The CDR3 DNA reads as TGTGCCAGCAGCCTACTCGTAACGGGAGTAGCCTACGAGCAGTACTTC. Translation gives CASSLLVTGVAYEQYF. This chain connects TRBV6-2 or TRBV6-3 to TRBJ2-7, with TRBD2 as a possible D gene (6 bases). The CDR3 covers 16 residues. Germline V gene sequence: CDR1 MNHEY, CDR2 SVGEGT. Trimming removed 6 bases from V and 2 bases from J, with 20 bases in between.

The V call is TRBV2, the J call TRBJ2-7, with D uncertain. CDR1 and CDR2 (germline): SNHLY, FYNNEI. This CDR3 has 11 amino acids. Trimming took off 7 bases at V and 6 bases at J, with 10 bases between the two ends. CDR3 in DNA: TGTGCCAGCAAACCCCGCGCCGAGCAGTACTTC. As protein: CASKPRAEQYF.

The chain employs TRBV4-1 and TRBJ1-6; 8 positions match TRBD1. The CDR3 runs to 16 residues. The germline gives CDR1 MGHRA, CDR2 YSYEKL. V lost 1 base and J lost 4; bases outside the gene matches: 3. The CDR3 DNA reads as TGCGCCAGCAGCCAAGGCCGACAGGGGTATAATTCACCCCTCCACTTT. Translating gives CASSQGRQGYNSPLHF.

In regard to this clonotype: A read error may produce the germline difference seen at one junction end. The V call is TRBV20-1, the J call TRBJ2-5; 7 nucleotides match TRBD1. The CDR3 is made up of 16 amino acids. Germline CDR1 and CDR2: DFQATT and SNEGSKA (reference sequence). This CDR3 reads CSANPLETGPQEAQYF. In DNA form, the CDR3 reads TGCAGTGCTAACCCCTTAGAGACAGGGCCGCAAGAGGCCCAGTACTTC.

This clonotype was found once. The V and J genes are TRBV28 and TRBJ2-1; 7 bases are a match to TRBD1. Looked up from germline, CDR1 is MDHEN and CDR2 is SYDVKM. With 6 bases clipped from V and 3 bases from J, the junction kept 5 bases outside the gene matches. The length of the CDR3 is 14 residues. CDR3 bases: TGTGCCAGCAGAACAGGGGCCAACTACAATGAGCAGTTCTTC. Encoded protein: CASRTGANYNEQFF.

The rearrangement joins TRBV7-9 to TRBJ2-7; TRBD1 might be the D (6 bases). The germline CDR1 and CDR2 sequences are SEHNR and FQNEAQ (reference sequence). V was pared by 5 bases and J by 2 bases, with 13 bases between. This CDR3 has 14 amino acids. The CDR3 coding sequence is TGTGCCAGCAGCCAAGCCGGACAGCCCTACGAGCAGTACTTC. It encodes CASSQAGQPYEQYF.

This chain joins TRBV11-2 and TRBJ2-5; tentative D call: TRBD1 (6 bases). V was pared by 4 bases and J by 5 bases, with 14 bases between. The CDR3 contains 14 residues. Germline V gives CDR1 SGHAT, CDR2 FQNNGV. This CDR3 reads CASSSYRAWETQYF. Here the CDR3 DNA reads TGTGCCAGCAGCTCGTACAGGGCTTGGGAGACCCAGTACTTC.

The V call is TRBV12-3 or TRBV12-4, the J call TRBJ2-1, with TRBD2 identical over 13 bases. V gave up 6 bases and J gave up 0 bases; unmatched junction bases: 5. There are 17 residues in the CDR3. Here the CDR3 reads CASSGTSGVSSYNEQFF. The CDR3 coding sequence is TGTGCCAGCAGCGGGACTAGCGGGGTGAGCTCCTACAATGAGCAGTTCTTC.

This clonotype appeared a few times. The chain couples TRBV27 to TRBJ2-3, with D tentatively TRBD2 (6 bases). CDR3 length: 14 residues. The V gene lost 5 bases and the J gene lost 4 bases, with 13 bases spanning the gap. Germline values: CDR1 MNHEY, CDR2 SMNVEV (reference sequence). The CDR3 loop reads CASSTAWGADTQYF. The CDR3 nucleotides are TGTGCCAGCAGTACCGCGTGGGGGGCAGATACGCAGTATTTT.

This clonotype was observed a few times. A junction end diverges from the germline sequence, so it may reflect a read error. The genes are TRBV7-9 and TRBJ2-7; 12 bases line up with TRBD2. This CDR3 comprises 15 residues. From germline, CDR1 is SEHNR and CDR2 FQNEAQ (reference sequence). This CDR3 reads CASSLAGGPGYEQYF. The CDR3 DNA reads as TGTGCCAGCAGCCTAGCGGGGGGGCCGGGGTACGAGCAGTACTTC.

V usage is TRBV4-2 and J usage is TRBJ1-4; 8 positions agree with TRBD1. The junction had 7 bases not matched to a gene; V was cut back by 6 bases and J by 4 bases. The CDR3 length is 15 residues. Per the germline V gene, CDR1 is LGHNA and CDR2 is YNFKEQ. The chain's CDR3 is CASSTPGQDNEKLFF. The CDR3 DNA sequence: TGTGCCAGCAGTACACCGGGACAGGATAATGAAAAACTGTTTTTT.

The genes are TRBV6-2 or TRBV6-3 and TRBJ2-5; 13 bases match TRBD2. V lost 4 bases and J lost 5; bases outside the gene matches: 4. CDR3 length: 15 residues. Germline V lookup: CDR1 MNHEY, CDR2 SVGEGT. CDR3 loop: CASSSEGLAGETQYF. The CDR3 coding sequence is TGTGCCAGCAGTTCCGAGGGACTAGCGGGGGAGACCCAGTACTTC.